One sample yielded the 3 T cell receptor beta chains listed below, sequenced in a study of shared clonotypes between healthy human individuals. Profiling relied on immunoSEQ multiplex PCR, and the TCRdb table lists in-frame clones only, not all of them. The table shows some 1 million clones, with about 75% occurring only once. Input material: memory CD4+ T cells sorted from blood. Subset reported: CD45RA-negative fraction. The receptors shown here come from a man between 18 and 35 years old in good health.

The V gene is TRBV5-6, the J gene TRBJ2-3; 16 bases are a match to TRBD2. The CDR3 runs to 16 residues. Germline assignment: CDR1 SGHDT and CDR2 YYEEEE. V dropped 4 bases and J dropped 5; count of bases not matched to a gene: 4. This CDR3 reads CASSPGTSGRGDTQYF. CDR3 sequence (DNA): TGTGCCAGCAGCCCGGGGACTAGCGGGAGGGGAGATACGCAGTATTTT. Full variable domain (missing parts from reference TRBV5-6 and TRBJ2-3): DAGVTQSPTHLIKTRGQQVTLRCSPKSGHDTVSWYQQALGQGPQFIFQYYEEEERQRGNFPDRFSGHQFPNYSSELNVNALLLGDSALYLCASSPGTSGRGDTQYFGPGTRLTVL.

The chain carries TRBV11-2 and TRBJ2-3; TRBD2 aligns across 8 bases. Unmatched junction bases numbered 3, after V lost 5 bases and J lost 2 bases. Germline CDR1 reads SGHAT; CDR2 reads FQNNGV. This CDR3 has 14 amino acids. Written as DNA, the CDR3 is TGTGCCAGCAGCCCGGGAGGGCCCACAGATACGCAGTATTTT. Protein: CASSPGGPTDTQYF. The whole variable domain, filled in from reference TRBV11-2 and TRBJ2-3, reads EAGVAQSPRYKIIEKRQSVAFWCNPISGHATLYWYQQILGQGPKLLIQFQNNGVVDDSQLPKDRFSAERLKGVDSTLKIQPAKLEDSAVYLCASSPGGPTDTQYFGPGTRLTVL.

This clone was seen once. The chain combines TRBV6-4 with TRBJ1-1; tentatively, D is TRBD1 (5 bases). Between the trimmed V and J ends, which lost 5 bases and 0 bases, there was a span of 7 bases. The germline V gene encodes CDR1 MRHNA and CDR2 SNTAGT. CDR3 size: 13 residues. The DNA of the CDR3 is TGTGCCAGCAGTTCGGGGCTGAACACTGAAGCTTTCTTT. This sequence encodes CASSSGLNTEAFF.